Each of the 23 T cell receptor beta chains below was sequenced from the same sample in a study of graft-versus-host responses after intestinal transplantation. TCRdb's table, derived via immunoSEQ multiplex PCR, lists solely in-frame clones and lacks some. The repertoire includes roughly 92,000 clones, about nine tenths of them detected once, and around 0.11% sits in the top ten. Their antigens remain unidentified. Sample: unstimulated CD4+ T cells sorted from spleen or lymph node cells, taken before intestinal transplant. These receptors all come from a human donor who received an intestinal transplant.

The rearrangement links TRBV6-6 to TRBJ1-3; a possible D gene is TRBD1 (5 bases). V shed 4 bases and J shed 2 bases, with 6 bases lying between them. In germline, CDR1 is MNHNY, CDR2 SVGAGI (reference sequence). There are 13 residues in the CDR3. Here the CDR3 DNA reads TGTGCCAGCAGTTGGGGGGCTGGAAACACCATATATTTT. It yields the protein CASSWGAGNTIYF.

CDR3 sequence reads: CASSVGDRLGETQYF. In nucleotides, the CDR3 is TGTGCCAGCAGCGTAGGGGACAGGCTGGGGGAGACCCAGTACTTC. This sequence joins TRBV9 and TRBJ2-5, with TRBD1 identical over 8 bases. The CDR3 is 15 amino acids. With 0 bases clipped from V and 5 bases from J, the junction kept 6 bases outside the gene matches. Germline CDR1 reads SGDLS; CDR2 reads YYNGEE.

A word on this clone: This specimen includes other DNA sequences encoding the same CDR3. The chain combines TRBV25-1 with TRBJ1-1; tentatively, D is TRBD1 (6 bases). The CDR3 runs to 14 residues. Germline V gene sequence: CDR1 MGHDK, CDR2 SYGVNS. V dropped 1 base and J dropped 5 bases, with 11 bases sitting between them. The CDR3 here is CASSELGGRTEAFF. The CDR3 DNA reads as TGTGCCAGCAGTGAATTGGGGGGGCGGACTGAAGCTTTCTTT.

This chain's CDR3 is CASSPKADGNEKLFF. Written as DNA, the CDR3 is TGTGCCAGCAGCCCTAAGGCAGACGGGAATGAAAAACTGTTTTTT. The chain joins TRBV21-1 to TRBJ1-4. TRBV21-1 constitutes a pseudogene. CDR3 length: 15 amino acids.

The chain carries TRBV19 and TRBJ2-3; 7 bases line up with TRBD2. Per germline, CDR1 LNHDA and CDR2 SQIVND (reference sequence). This CDR3 is built from 17 residues. J gave up 2 bases and V 7 bases, and 15 bases lay outside the gene matches. This CDR3 is CASNPTLGRGNTDTQYF. The CDR3 DNA is TGTGCCAGTAACCCGACCTTGGGGCGGGGGAACACAGATACGCAGTATTTT. The full variable domain, completed using reference TRBV19 and TRBJ2-3, is DGGITQSPKYLFRKEGQNVTLSCEQNLNHDAMYWYRQDPGQGLRLIYYSQIVNDFQKGDIAEGYSVSREKKESFPLTVTSAQKNPTAFYLCASNPTLGRGNTDTQYFGPGTRLTVL.

The V call is TRBV6-6, the J call TRBJ1-5; 8 bases align to TRBD1. With 5 bases clipped from V and 1 base from J, the junction kept 4 bases outside the gene matches. There are 15 residues in the CDR3. Germline lookup yields CDR1 MNHNY and CDR2 SVGAGI (reference sequence). CDR3 sequence (DNA): TGTGCCAGCAGTGTGACAGGGGTGAGCAATCAGCCCCAGCATTTT. This gives the protein CASSVTGVSNQPQHF.

The rearrangement links TRBV6-6 to TRBJ2-7; D not resolved. V was trimmed by 2 bases and J by 0 bases, leaving 5 bases between them. Germline-derived CDR1 and CDR2 are MNHNY and SVGAGI (reference sequence). The CDR3 sequence is 13 residues long. CDR3 amino acids: CASSYGNSYEQYF. The CDR3 DNA sequence: TGTGCCAGCAGTTACGGCAACTCCTACGAGCAGTACTTC.

The chain carries TRBV6-1 and TRBJ2-1; D is possibly TRBD2 (6 bases). In germline, CDR1 is MNHNS, CDR2 SASEGT. V lost 6 bases and J lost 8, with 20 bases in between. This CDR3 has 15 amino acids. The CDR3 coding sequence is TGTGCCAGCAGATCCCCCGGGCTAGCGCCCGATGAGCAGTTCTTC. Protein sequence: CASRSPGLAPDEQFF.

The chain uses TRBV2 and TRBJ1-1; D is perhaps TRBD1 (6 bases). The V gene's germline CDR1 is SNHLY and CDR2 FYNNEI. The CDR3 length is 11 residues. V lost 7 bases to trimming and J lost 7 bases, with 10 bases between them. This CDR3 reads CASTGQNEAFF. Here the CDR3 DNA reads TGTGCCAGCACAGGACAGAATGAAGCTTTCTTT.

V gene TRBV4-1 combines with J gene TRBJ1-2; perhaps TRBD1 as D (6 bases). Germline CDR1 and CDR2: MGHRA and YSYEKL. The length of the CDR3 is 14 residues. V was shortened by 2 bases and J by 4 bases, with 11 bases between the two germline ends. CDR3 residues: CASSQQGTRYGYTF. In DNA form, the CDR3 reads TGCGCCAGCAGCCAACAGGGGACCCGCTATGGCTACACCTTC.

The chain couples TRBV10-3 to TRBJ1-1, with TRBD1 matching over 7 bases. The V segment lost 7 bases and the J segment 6 bases; nucleotides outside the gene matches: 8. CDR3 length: 13 amino acids. Germline V gives CDR1 ENHRY, CDR2 SYGVKD. The CDR3 reads CAITGTAESEAFF. CDR3 nucleotide sequence: TGTGCCATCACCGGGACAGCGGAATCTGAAGCTTTCTTT.

V and J are TRBV19 and TRBJ2-1; perhaps TRBD2 as D (5 bases). The CDR3 loop spans 13 amino acids. The germline V and J ends were trimmed by 8 bases and 6 bases, with 14 bases remaining between them. Germline V gene sequence: CDR1 LNHDA, CDR2 SQIVND (reference sequence). CDR3 in DNA: TGTGCCAGTGGACGCGGGCCGGGCAATGAGCAGTTCTTC. It codes for CASGRGPGNEQFF.

The chain combines TRBV12-5 with TRBJ2-7; 10 bases line up with TRBD1. After removal of 1 base from V and 7 bases from J, the junction contained 7 bases not matched to a gene. Germline V lookup: CDR1 LGHNT, CDR2 FRNRAP. The CDR3 contains 15 residues. In DNA, the CDR3 is TGTGCTAGTGGTTTGGCCGGGACAGGGGTGGAGGAGCAGTACTTC. It yields the protein CASGLAGTGVEEQYF.

This rearrangement joins TRBV18 to TRBJ2-1, with 15 positions matching TRBD2. The CDR3 covers 16 residues. Per the germline V gene, CDR1 is KGHSH and CDR2 is LQKENI. V lost 3 bases and J lost 10; bases outside the gene matches: 7. Written as DNA, the CDR3 is TGTGCCAGCTCACCCCCGGGACTAGCGGGGGGTGGGGAGCAGTTCTTC. Translated: CASSPPGLAGGGEQFF. Variable domain in full (rest from reference TRBV18 and TRBJ2-1): NAGVMQNPRHLVRRRGQEARLRCSPMKGHSHVYWYRQLPEEGLKFMVYLQKENIIDESGMPKERFSAEFPKEGPSILRIQQVVRGDSAAYFCASSPPGLAGGGEQFFGPGTRLTVL.

The chain carries TRBV2 and TRBJ1-2; D is uncertain. Germline V gene data show CDR1 as SNHLY and CDR2 as FYNNEI. With 3 bases removed from V and 8 bases from J, the gap between germline ends came to 4 bases. CDR3 length: 10 residues. In DNA, the CDR3 is TGTGCCAGCAGTGATGGCGGCTACACCTTC. This translates into CASSDGGYTF.

V gene TRBV10-3 combines with J gene TRBJ2-1, with 15 bases that match TRBD2. V lost 9 bases and J lost 3; bases outside the gene matches: 9. Germline CDR1 and CDR2: ENHRY and SYGVKD. CDR3 length equals 17 residues. The CDR3 region is CAITGTSGGNFYNEQFF. DNA of the CDR3: TGTGCCATAACCGGGACTAGCGGGGGGAACTTCTACAATGAGCAGTTCTTC.

The V and J genes are TRBV14 and TRBJ2-7; TRBD2 agrees at 8 bases. V lost 0 bases and J lost 12; bases outside the gene matches: 7. CDR3 length: 13 residues. From germline, CDR1 is SGHDN and CDR2 FVKESK. The CDR3 protein is CASSQDISGRGYF. CDR3 DNA sequence: TGTGCCAGCAGCCAAGATATATCCGGGAGGGGGTACTTC.

This chain joins TRBV4-2 and TRBJ2-2, with 10 bases lining up with TRBD2. The junction had 5 bases not matched to a gene; V was cut back by 6 bases and J by 4 bases. The germline gives CDR1 LGHNA, CDR2 YNFKEQ. The CDR3 runs to 15 residues. DNA for the CDR3: TGTGCCAGCAGACCAAGCGGGGGGGCCACCGGGGAGCTGTTTTTT. This translates into CASRPSGGATGELFF.

The chain links TRBV10-2 to TRBJ2-7; weak D call: TRBD2 (6 bases). Per germline, CDR1 WSHSY and CDR2 SAAADI. The CDR3 has 15 amino acids. V lost 8 bases, J lost 6 bases, and 23 bases lay in between. Here the CDR3 reads CASGTAGTPRVEQYF. The CDR3 nucleotides are TGCGCCAGCGGGACCGCCGGGACTCCTAGGGTCGAGCAGTACTTC.

This chain links TRBV19 with TRBJ1-4, with no clear D. Germline-derived CDR1 and CDR2 are LNHDA and SQIVND (reference sequence). With 3 bases removed from V and 8 bases from J, the gap between germline ends came to 13 bases. This CDR3 is 14 amino acids long. Here the CDR3 reads CASSISGGGEKLFF. CDR3 nucleotide sequence: TGTGCCAGTAGTATCTCGGGCGGAGGGGAAAAACTGTTTTTT.

This clone was seen a single time. This rearrangement joins TRBV7-3 to TRBJ1-1, with D tentatively TRBD1 (6 bases). The germline CDR1 and CDR2 sequences are SGHTA and FQGTGA. This CDR3 comprises 15 residues. V lost 5 bases, J lost 1 base, and 14 bases lay in between. In nucleotides, the CDR3 is TGTGCCAGCAGCCTACAGGGACAACCGAACACTGAAGCTTTCTTT. Protein sequence: CASSLQGQPNTEAFF.

The genes are TRBV6-1 and TRBJ2-2; TRBD2 matches at 10 bases. Germline lookup yields CDR1 MNHNS and CDR2 SASEGT. This CDR3 has 15 residues. The V and J ends lost 7 bases and 0 bases, in that order; junction bases with no gene match: 2. The DNA for the CDR3 is TGTGCCAGCACCCTAGCGGGGGCGAACACCGGGGAGCTGTTTTTT. The encoded protein is CASTLAGANTGELFF.

The J gene is TRBJ1-6, the V gene TRBV15; D may be TRBD1 (5 bases). Trimming shortened V by 1 base and J by 0 bases, and 10 bases separated the two germline ends. Germline V gene sequence: CDR1 LNHNV, CDR2 YYDKDF (reference sequence). The CDR3 covers 17 residues. Written as DNA, the CDR3 is TGTGCCACCAGCAGAGGGGGGGGGAGCTCCTATAATTCACCCCTCCACTTT. Its translation: CATSRGGGSSYNSPLHF.